This TCR beta chain was sequenced in a study of Graves' ophthalmopathy and Graves' hyperthyroidism. Comments on this clonotype: Antigen: not known.

The study's findings and limits: The model predicted ophthalmopathy progression with around 69% sensitivity and around 72% specificity. Detection in blood was also observed for most expanded thyroid clonotypes above 0.001 frequency.

RNA transcripts were the template, and TCR beta CDR3 regions were amplified from them. HTBI primers were used in a first-round RT-PCR, which preceded a second-round multiplex PCR. TCRdb reanalysed the multiplex PCR reads using MiXCR and keeps one entry per CDR3 protein. The table includes 200,000 to 250,000 distinct CDR3 sequences, around a fifth detected once. V shed 6 bases, J shed 4 bases, and the junction held 5 bases outside the gene matches. The CDR3 totals 14 residues. CDR1 is LGHDT, CDR2 YNNKEL, per germline (reference sequence). The source is a woman in her forties or fifties with Graves' ophthalmopathy. The V and J genes are TRBV3-1 and TRBJ1-1; the match to TRBD1 covers 10 bases. Specimen: peripheral blood. DNA for the CDR3: TGTGCCAGCAGGGGCCGGGACAGGGGCACTGAAGCTTTCTTT. Translation: CASRGRDRGTEAFF.